The following is a T cell receptor (beta chain) sequence with its context. Its target is not known. This entry comes from a study of shared clonotypes between healthy human individuals. Profiling relied on immunoSEQ multiplex PCR, and the TCRdb table lists in-frame clones only, not all of them. Altogether over 400,000 clones are present, 81% being singletons, with the ten largest covering 9.5% to 15%. Study-wide points: Genetic and exposure-history diversity was limited by the few donors. Sampling used blood alone; tissue repertoires probably differ.

The CDR3 length is 15 residues. CDR1 is LGHNA, CDR2 YSLEER, per germline. The J segment lost 9 bases and the V segment lost 3 bases, leaving 4 bases of the junction unmatched. This chain links TRBV4-3 with TRBJ2-1; 14 bases align to TRBD2. This clonotype originated in a woman between 40 and 50 years old in good health. Some clones in this sample may be carry-over from other donors' samples. The sequencing sample was made of PBMCs. CDR3 sequence: CASSQGLAGVGEQFF. CDR3 DNA: TGCGCCAGCAGCCAGGGACTAGCGGGAGTTGGTGAGCAGTTCTTC.